Below, 30 T cell receptor beta chains from the same sample are listed, as sequenced in a study of blood T cell repertoires in COVID-19. Sequenced by immunoSEQ multiplex PCR; TCRdb stores in-frame clones only, minus some. Of fewer than 50,000 clones listed, 70% to 90% are singletons. Sequencing used peripheral blood. The receptor set was obtained from a man between 60 and 75 years old with COVID-19, enrolled during active disease.

The chain joins TRBV5-1 to TRBJ2-3; 8 bases match TRBD1. In germline, CDR1 is SGHRS, CDR2 YFSETQ. Trimming at V came to 4 bases and at J to 2 bases, leaving 12 bases not matched to a gene. The CDR3 is made up of 17 amino acids. CDR3 sequence reads: CASSPRTGTNPTDTQYF. CDR3 bases: TGCGCCAGCAGCCCCAGGACAGGGACGAACCCCACAGATACGCAGTATTTT.

J is TRBJ2-7 and V is TRBV19; 11 bases line up with TRBD2. The V and J ends lost 7 bases and 5 bases, in that order; junction bases with no gene match: 10. Germline V CDR1 and CDR2: LNHDA, SQIVND (reference sequence). CDR3 length: 15 amino acids. CDR3 loop: CASTTTSGSTNEQYF. DNA for the CDR3: TGTGCCAGTACTACAACTAGCGGGAGTACCAACGAGCAGTACTTC.

This clone showed up just a few times. The gene calls are TRBV25-1 and TRBJ2-7, with 7 bases identical to TRBD1. The CDR3 has 15 residues. The V gene's germline CDR1 is MGHDK and CDR2 SYGVNS. V trimming: 9 bases; J trimming: 0 bases; junction bases outside the gene matches: 11. The CDR3 loop is CARAPGTASSYEQYF. The DNA of the CDR3 is TGTGCCAGAGCACCAGGGACAGCTAGCTCCTACGAGCAGTACTTC.

This clone was counted once. The chain combines TRBV19 with TRBJ2-5; 8 bases are shared with TRBD1. V shed 4 bases and J 4 bases; nucleotides not matched to a gene: 5. CDR3 size: 14 residues. CDR1 is LNHDA and CDR2 is SQIVND in the germline V gene (reference sequence). CDR3 loop: CASSRDRRGETQYF. CDR3 DNA: TGTGCCAGTAGTAGGGACAGGCGGGGAGAGACCCAGTACTTC.

The chain joins TRBV28 to TRBJ2-1; 16 bases align to TRBD2. CDR1 and CDR2 (germline): MDHEN, SYDVKM. This CDR3 contains 18 residues. With V trimmed by 3 bases and J by 2 bases, 4 bases remained unmatched. For the CDR3, the DNA is TGTGCCAGCAGTTTCTTTGGGACTAGCGGGAGGGCCTACAATGAGCAGTTCTTC. It translates to CASSFFGTSGRAYNEQFF. Drawing the rest from reference TRBV28 and TRBJ2-1, the complete variable domain is DVKVTQSSRYLVKRTGEKVFLECVQDMDHENMFWYRQDPGLGLRLIYFSYDVKMKEKGDIPEGYSVSREKKERFSLILESASTNQTSMYLCASSFFGTSGRAYNEQFFGPGTRLTVL.

This chain uses TRBV28 with TRBJ2-2; D perhaps matches TRBD2 (5 bases). V lost 2 bases and J lost 5, with 9 bases in between. CDR3 length: 14 amino acids. Germline CDR1 MDHEN, CDR2 SYDVKM. The CDR3 region is CASSLVSGTGELFF. The CDR3 DNA sequence: TGTGCCAGCAGTTTAGTATCGGGGACCGGGGAGCTGTTTTTT.

The chain couples TRBV18 to TRBJ2-7; 7 nucleotides line up with TRBD1. This CDR3 is 13 amino acids long. Germline CDR1 and CDR2: KGHSH and LQKENI. The trim removed 3 bases at V and 6 bases at J, leaving 5 bases unmatched. CDR3 in DNA: TGTGCCAGCTCACCCGGACAGGCTTTCGAGCAGTACTTC. Protein sequence: CASSPGQAFEQYF.

The chain's CDR3 is CASSRSSGVANEQFF. CDR3 nucleotides: TGTGCCAGCAGTCGATCTAGCGGGGTAGCGAATGAGCAGTTCTTC. J is TRBJ2-1 and V is TRBV2; TRBD2 matches at 9 bases. Germline assignment: CDR1 SNHLY and CDR2 FYNNEI. This CDR3 has 15 residues. V shed 5 bases and J 7 bases; nucleotides not matched to a gene: 9.

This chain uses TRBV5-6 with TRBJ1-2; D gene uncertain. This CDR3 has 14 amino acids. Germline V gene sequence: CDR1 SGHDT, CDR2 YYEEEE. The germline V and J ends were trimmed by 2 bases and 3 bases, with 11 bases remaining between them. CDR3 loop: CASSFGRLYYGYTF. In nucleotides, the CDR3 is TGTGCCAGCAGCTTCGGCAGGCTATACTATGGCTACACCTTC.

DNA of the CDR3: TGTGCCAGTAGTATAAGCGGCAGGACTAATGAAGCTTTCTTT. Translation gives CASSISGRTNEAFF. The chain combines TRBV19 with TRBJ1-1; D unresolved. V lost 2 bases and J 7 bases, leaving 14 bases between the germline ends. The CDR3 loop spans 14 amino acids. Germline V lookup: CDR1 LNHDA, CDR2 SQIVND (reference sequence).

J is TRBJ1-2 and V is TRBV27; maybe TRBD1 (5 bases). The CDR3 sequence is 14 residues long. Between the trimmed V and J ends, which lost 2 bases and 4 bases, there was a span of 11 bases. The germline CDR1 and CDR2 sequences are MNHEY and SMNVEV (reference sequence). CDR3 coding DNA: TGTGCCAGCAGTTTAGAAAGGGGTGGCTATGGCTACACCTTC. This translates into CASSLERGGYGYTF.

The rearrangement joins TRBV5-1 to TRBJ1-3, with no clear D. With 0 bases removed from V and 7 bases from J, the gap between germline ends came to 8 bases. CDR3 length: 13 amino acids. The V gene's germline CDR1 is SGHRS and CDR2 YFSETQ. The CDR3 region has the DNA TGCGCCAGCAGCTTGGAGGCCGGGAACACCATATATTTT. Encoded protein: CASSLEAGNTIYF. The complete variable domain, with remaining parts taken from reference TRBV5-1 and TRBJ1-3, reads KAGVTQTPRYLIKTRGQQVTLSCSPISGHRSVSWYQQTPGQGLQFLFEYFSETQRNKGNFPGRFSGRQFSNSRSEMNVSTLELGDSALYLCASSLEAGNTIYFGEGSWLTVV.

The chain carries TRBV7-3 and TRBJ2-3, with D maybe TRBD2 (5 bases). CDR3 size: 12 residues. Trimming cost V 5 bases and J 8 bases, with 11 bases left between them. Germline V CDR1 and CDR2: SGHTA, FQGTGA. The CDR3 DNA follows: TGTGCCAGCAGCGTAGAGGCGGGTACGCAGTATTTT. This encodes CASSVEAGTQYF.

The rearrangement uses TRBV7-8 and TRBJ2-3; no clear D. Germline V gene sequence: CDR1 SGHVS, CDR2 FQNEAQ. The CDR3 sequence is 12 residues long. V lost 5 bases, J lost 6 bases, and 9 bases lay in between. This chain's CDR3 is CASSPRLDTQYF. CDR3 DNA sequence: TGTGCCAGCAGCCCTCGGTTGGATACGCAGTATTTT.

CDR3 residues: CAISESRPGDFYNEQFF. Written as DNA, the CDR3 is TGTGCCATCAGTGAATCCCGCCCGGGGGATTTTTACAATGAGCAGTTCTTC. The rearrangement uses TRBV10-3 and TRBJ2-1; tentative D call: TRBD2 (6 bases). Per the germline V gene, CDR1 is ENHRY and CDR2 is SYGVKD. CDR3 length: 17 amino acids. V lost 3 bases and J lost 4, with 19 bases in between.

The J gene is TRBJ1-4, the V gene TRBV11-3; 7 bases match TRBD1. This CDR3 is 15 amino acids long. Losses at the gene ends were 5 bases for V and 4 bases for J; bases not matched to a gene: 7. Germline CDR1 and CDR2: SGHNT and YENEEA. The CDR3 DNA reads TGTGCCAGCAGCCCAACAGGGGCCAGTAATGAAAAACTGTTTTTT. It codes for CASSPTGASNEKLFF.

This chain connects TRBV7-9 to TRBJ2-2, with D possibly matching TRBD2 (5 bases). This CDR3 has 16 residues. Germline V lookup: CDR1 SEHNR, CDR2 FQNEAQ (reference sequence). V was clipped by 0 bases and J by 5 bases, with 13 bases between them. CDR3 residues: CASSLAGGPGTGELFF. CDR3 nucleotide sequence: TGTGCCAGCAGCTTAGCTGGCGGGCCGGGGACCGGGGAGCTGTTTTTT.

CDR3 sequence (DNA): TGTGCCAGCAGTTATGGGGAGACGGGATATGGCTACACCTTC. Protein product: CASSYGETGYGYTF. This sequence joins TRBV28 and TRBJ1-2; no reliable D call. In germline, CDR1 is MDHEN, CDR2 SYDVKM. The CDR3 totals 14 residues. With 4 bases removed from V and 5 bases from J, the gap between germline ends came to 14 bases.

The chain uses TRBV7-9 and TRBJ2-7; 9 positions match TRBD1. With V trimmed by 0 bases and J by 6 bases, 6 bases remained unmatched. CDR1 SEHNR and CDR2 FQNEAQ come from the germline V gene (reference sequence). The CDR3 is made up of 15 amino acids. DNA of the CDR3: TGTGCCAGCAGCTTAGCTACGGGACAGGGATCCGAGCAGTACTTC. This codes for CASSLATGQGSEQYF.

The V gene is TRBV7-9, the J gene TRBJ2-1; D perhaps matches TRBD2 (5 bases). Trimming took 2 bases from V and 7 from J, leaving 12 bases between them. CDR3 size: 14 residues. Germline values: CDR1 SEHNR, CDR2 FQNEAQ (reference sequence). The CDR3: CASSLPGSWNEQFF. The CDR3 DNA reads TGTGCCAGCAGCTTACCGGGATCGTGGAATGAGCAGTTCTTC.

The chain has TRBV5-8 and TRBJ2-1; 10 positions agree with TRBD1. The CDR3 sequence is 15 residues long. V lost 5 bases, J lost 8 bases, and 10 bases stayed unmatched. CDR1 and CDR2 (germline): SGHTS, YDEGEE. CDR3 DNA sequence: TGTGCCAGCAGTCTGACAGGGGGCACATTGGATGAGCAGTTCTTC. Translated, it gives CASSLTGGTLDEQFF.

The chain has TRBV2 and TRBJ2-3; 9 nucleotides match TRBD2. The J segment lost 7 bases and the V segment lost 5 bases, leaving 7 bases of the junction unmatched. The germline CDR1 and CDR2 sequences are SNHLY and FYNNEI. CDR3 size: 14 residues. CDR3 sequence (DNA): TGTGCCAGCAGTTCTGGACTAGCGACTTATACGCAGTATTTT. This codes for CASSSGLATYTQYF.

The chain combines TRBV10-2 with TRBJ1-6, with 10 positions matching TRBD1. The junction had 7 bases not matched to a gene; V was cut back by 7 bases and J by 10 bases. This CDR3 is 14 amino acids long. CDR1 and CDR2 from the germline V gene are WSHSY and SAAADI. DNA of the CDR3: TGCGCCAGCACCGAGGACAGGGGGGGATCACCCCTCCACTTT. Its protein product is CASTEDRGGSPLHF.

The chain links TRBV3-1 (or the pseudogene TRBV3-2) to TRBJ1-2, with a weak D call TRBD1 (5 bases). Germline lookup yields CDR1 LGHDT and CDR2 YNNKEL (reference sequence). The CDR3 length is 14 residues. The V end lost 1 base, the J end lost 2 bases, and 8 bases lay between the germline ends. CDR3: CASSQVGGNYGYTF. DNA of the CDR3: TGTGCCAGCAGCCAAGTGGGGGGAAACTATGGCTACACCTTC.

This sequence joins TRBV30 and TRBJ2-7; 8 nucleotides match TRBD2. CDR3 size: 14 residues. V was pared by 2 bases and J by 3 bases, with 6 bases of the junction left unmatched. Germline assignment: CDR1 GTSNPN and CDR2 SVGIG (reference sequence). The CDR3 DNA reads as TGTGCCTGGAGTCCACCGGGGGGGGGCTACGAGCAGTACTTC. Protein product: CAWSPPGGGYEQYF. Based on the CDR3 plus reference TRBV30 and TRBJ2-7, the full variable domain is SQTIHQWPATLVQPVGSPLSLECTVEGTSNPNLYWYRQAAGRGLQLLFYSVGIGQISSEVPQNLSASRPQDRQFILSSKKLLLSDSGFYLCAWSPPGGGYEQYFGPGTRLTVT.

This chain uses TRBV4-2 with TRBJ2-7; D may be TRBD2 (6 bases). Germline assignment: CDR1 LGHNA and CDR2 YNFKEQ. Trimming took 0 bases from V and 3 from J, leaving 12 bases between them. The CDR3 sequence is 15 residues long. CDR3 sequence: CASSQEVTGVYEQYF. The CDR3 nucleotides are TGTGCCAGCAGCCAAGAGGTGACGGGAGTCTACGAGCAGTACTTC.

This rearrangement joins TRBV5-6 to TRBJ1-2, with TRBD1 matching 7 bases. The trim removed 0 bases at V and 4 bases at J, leaving 0 bases unmatched. The CDR3 is made up of 13 amino acids. Germline loops: CDR1 SGHDT, CDR2 YYEEEE. Written as DNA, the CDR3 is TGTGCCAGCAGCTTGGACAGGGGCTATGGCTACACCTTC. Protein: CASSLDRGYGYTF.

CDR3 in amino acids: CASSPRLTQPQHF. The CDR3 nucleotides are TGTGCCAGCAGTCCGAGGCTCACTCAGCCCCAGCATTTT. V usage is TRBV2 and J usage is TRBJ1-5; D is undetermined. This CDR3 has 13 amino acids. Germline loops: CDR1 SNHLY, CDR2 FYNNEI. V lost 5 bases and J lost 6, with 11 bases in between.

The V and J genes are TRBV5-1 and TRBJ2-5, with D hard to call. This CDR3 contains 13 residues. Germline CDR1 reads SGHRS; CDR2 reads YFSETQ. The V end was cut by 3 bases, the J end by 4 bases, with 10 bases between. The CDR3 DNA is TGCGCCAGCAGCTCCCTCCCGGGAGAGACCCAGTACTTC. Protein product: CASSSLPGETQYF. Complete variable domain (other parts from reference TRBV5-1 and TRBJ2-5): KAGVTQTPRYLIKTRGQQVTLSCSPISGHRSVSWYQQTPGQGLQFLFEYFSETQRNKGNFPGRFSGRQFSNSRSEMNVSTLELGDSALYLCASSSLPGETQYFGPGTRLLVL.

This clone was recorded only once. The chain links TRBV9 to TRBJ2-5; weak D call: TRBD1 (6 bases). The V and J ends lost 4 bases and 3 bases respectively, with 19 bases between them. Germline values: CDR1 SGDLS, CDR2 YYNGEE. The CDR3 consists of 16 residues. Here the CDR3 reads CASSQQGTSAEETQYF. The CDR3 coding sequence is TGTGCCAGCAGCCAACAGGGAACATCAGCTGAAGAGACCCAGTACTTC. Based on the CDR3 plus reference TRBV9 and TRBJ2-5, the full variable domain is DSGVTQTPKHLITATGQRVTLRCSPRSGDLSVYWYQQSLDQGLQFLIQYYNGEERAKGNILERFSAQQFPDLHSELNLSSLELGDSALYFCASSQQGTSAEETQYFGPGTRLLVL.